One sample yielded the 32 T cell receptor beta chains listed below, sequenced in a study of blood T cell repertoires in COVID-19. Assay: immunoSEQ multiplex PCR; the TCRdb copy retains only in-frame clones and omits some. Of roughly 200,000 clones in the sample, around 85% are singletons; the top ten hold around an eighth. Material for sequencing was peripheral blood. These receptors all come from a man aged 45 to 65 who had recovered from COVID-19.

The chain links TRBV5-4 to TRBJ2-1; D gene uncertain. CDR3 length: 15 residues. CDR1 SGHNT and CDR2 YYREEE come from the germline V gene (reference sequence). V was trimmed by 0 bases and J by 0 bases, leaving 7 bases between them. This CDR3 reads CASSLVSSSYNEQFF. In DNA, the CDR3 is TGTGCCAGCAGCTTGGTCTCTAGCTCCTACAATGAGCAGTTCTTC.

V is TRBV7-2 and J is TRBJ2-1; 10 bases are a match to TRBD2. Per germline, CDR1 SGHTA and CDR2 FQGNSA. The CDR3 extends over 15 amino acids. The trim removed 4 bases at V and 8 bases at J, leaving 8 bases unmatched. In DNA, the CDR3 is TGTGCCAGCAGCTCCCAACTAGCGGGAACGCATGAGCAGTTCTTC. This gives the protein CASSSQLAGTHEQFF.

J is TRBJ1-1 and V is TRBV7-2; TRBD1 matches at 7 bases. Germline assignment: CDR1 SGHTA and CDR2 FQGNSA. The CDR3 length is 13 residues. The V and J ends lost 5 bases and 4 bases, in that order; junction bases with no gene match: 4. This CDR3 reads CASSKGQSTEAFF. In nucleotides, the CDR3 is TGTGCCAGCAGCAAGGGACAGAGCACTGAAGCTTTCTTT. The complete variable domain, with remaining parts taken from reference TRBV7-2 and TRBJ1-1, reads GAGVSQSPSNKVTEKGKDVELRCDPISGHTALYWYRQSLGQGLEFLIYFQGNSAPDKSGLPSDRFSAERTGGSVSTLTIQRTQQEDSAVYLCASSKGQSTEAFFGQGTRLTVV.

This chain uses TRBV10-3 with TRBJ2-2, with 9 bases identical to TRBD2. Germline loops: CDR1 ENHRY, CDR2 SYGVKD. CDR3 length equals 17 residues. V lost 8 bases and J lost 0; bases outside the gene matches: 10. The chain's CDR3 is CAIGWRGRAANTGELFF. CDR3 sequence (DNA): TGTGCCATCGGTTGGCGCGGGAGGGCCGCGAACACCGGGGAGCTGTTTTTT.

The V and J genes are TRBV6-6 and TRBJ2-1; a possible D gene is TRBD1 (7 bases). V was trimmed by 2 bases and J by 8 bases, leaving 16 bases between them. The length of the CDR3 is 15 residues. Looked up from germline, CDR1 is MNHNY and CDR2 is SVGAGI (reference sequence). The CDR3 loop reads CASSYGQEGVDEQFF. DNA for the CDR3: TGTGCCAGCAGTTACGGACAGGAGGGAGTCGATGAGCAGTTCTTC.

V gene TRBV28 combines with J gene TRBJ2-7; 12 nucleotides agree with TRBD2. The trim removed 2 bases at V and 2 bases at J, leaving 13 bases unmatched. CDR1 and CDR2 (germline): MDHEN, SYDVKM. The CDR3 sequence is 19 residues long. The CDR3 sequence is CASSLTPSGRAYFAYEQYF. Written as DNA, the CDR3 is TGTGCCAGCAGTTTAACCCCTAGCGGGAGGGCCTATTTTGCCTACGAGCAGTACTTC.

The chain employs TRBV5-1 and TRBJ2-1; 11 bases match TRBD2. Trimming cost V 4 bases and J 1 base; bases outside gene matches: 4. CDR3 length: 16 residues. Looked up from germline, CDR1 is SGHRS and CDR2 is YFSETQ. The CDR3 DNA reads TGCGCCAGCAGCCTTCGGACTAGCGGGTCCTACAATGAGCAGTTCTTC. It specifies CASSLRTSGSYNEQFF.

J is TRBJ2-2 and V is TRBV5-8; 8 bases line up with TRBD2. Germline loops: CDR1 SGHTS, CDR2 YDEGEE. The trim removed 6 bases at V and 4 bases at J, leaving 5 bases unmatched. This CDR3 comprises 14 residues. The CDR3 bases are TGTGCCAGCATGGGGGGGACTAGCACCGGGGAGCTGTTTTTT. Protein: CASMGGTSTGELFF.

This rearrangement joins TRBV7-2 to TRBJ2-1; 12 bases match TRBD2. J gave up 5 bases and V 1 base, and 0 bases lay outside the gene matches. Per the germline V gene, CDR1 is SGHTA and CDR2 is FQGNSA. The CDR3 covers 15 residues. CDR3 DNA: TGTGCCAGCAGCTTAGGGACTAGCGGGGACAATGAGCAGTTCTTC. Its protein product is CASSLGTSGDNEQFF.

This chain joins TRBV7-2 and TRBJ2-3, with D maybe TRBD1 (5 bases). V dropped 1 base and J dropped 3 bases, with 11 bases sitting between them. CDR1 and CDR2 (germline): SGHTA, FQGNSA. The CDR3 spans 15 residues. In DNA, the CDR3 is TGTGCCAGCAGCTTAGATAGGGCAGGGACAGATACGCAGTATTTT. This sequence encodes CASSLDRAGTDTQYF.

The rearrangement uses TRBV30 and TRBJ1-2; no firm D call. This CDR3 spans 16 amino acids. Trimming removed 0 bases at V and 4 bases at J, with 18 bases between. The germline V gene encodes CDR1 GTSNPN and CDR2 SVGIG (reference sequence). In DNA form, the CDR3 reads TGTGCCTGGAGTGTAAAACAGCCGGTCATTTTCTATGGCTACACCTTC. It translates to CAWSVKQPVIFYGYTF.

This clone was seen a few times. The chain links TRBV7-9 to TRBJ1-5, with D possibly being TRBD1 (5 bases). The germline V gene has CDR1 SEHNR and CDR2 FQNEAQ (reference sequence). The CDR3 is 14 amino acids. V lost 3 bases and J 3 bases, leaving 9 bases between the germline ends. CDR3 bases: TGTGCCAGCAGCTTCACAGGAGCCAATCAGCCCCAGCATTTT. Translated: CASSFTGANQPQHF.

The V gene is TRBV30, the J gene TRBJ2-7; 8 bases map to TRBD1. From germline, CDR1 is GTSNPN and CDR2 SVGIG (reference sequence). This CDR3 spans 14 amino acids. V gave up 4 bases and J gave up 0 bases; unmatched junction bases: 5. The CDR3 loop is CAWTVGQGSYEQYF. CDR3 nucleotides: TGTGCCTGGACCGTCGGACAGGGCTCCTACGAGCAGTACTTC.

This clone was recorded at least ten times. The CDR3 DNA is TGTGCCAGCAGGACAATAGCGGGGTCCCACTACGAGCAGTACTTC. Protein: CASRTIAGSHYEQYF. This chain links TRBV6-6 with TRBJ2-7, with 8 positions matching TRBD2. The CDR3 contains 15 residues. V lost 6 bases to trimming and J lost 3 bases; unmatched junction nucleotides: 10. CDR1 is MNHNY and CDR2 is SVGAGI in the germline V gene (reference sequence).

This clone was detected only a few times. The V call is TRBV5-5, the J call TRBJ2-3; D may be TRBD1 (6 bases). Germline CDR1 is SGHKS and CDR2 is YYEKEE (reference sequence). V was cut by 4 bases and J by 5 bases, with 11 bases left in between. This CDR3 region has 13 residues. CDR3 loop: CASSPTGLDTQYF. CDR3 DNA sequence: TGTGCCAGCAGCCCTACAGGGTTAGATACGCAGTATTTT.

The CDR3 loop is CASSSGIPDTQYF. The CDR3, as DNA: TGTGCCAGCAGTTCAGGGATCCCAGATACGCAGTATTTT. The chain uses TRBV11-2 and TRBJ2-3, with D possibly TRBD1 on 5 matching bases. This CDR3 comprises 13 residues. Per germline, CDR1 SGHAT and CDR2 FQNNGV. V was clipped by 6 bases and J by 4 bases, with 11 bases between them.

This clone has only a few counts. This rearrangement joins TRBV7-3 to TRBJ2-7; 7 bases align to TRBD1. This CDR3 is 13 amino acids long. The germline V gene encodes CDR1 SGHTA and CDR2 FQGTGA. V was pared by 2 bases and J by 4 bases, with 2 bases of the junction left unmatched. The CDR3 spells CASSLGTEYEQYF. As DNA, the CDR3 is TGTGCCAGCAGCTTAGGGACAGAATACGAGCAGTACTTC. Variable domain in full (rest from reference TRBV7-3 and TRBJ2-7): GAGVSQTPSNKVTEKGKYVELRCDPISGHTALYWYRQSLGQGPEFLIYFQGTGAADDSGLPNDRFFAVRPEGSVSTLKIQRTERGDSAVYLCASSLGTEYEQYFGPGTRLTVT.

The chain combines TRBV11-2 with TRBJ2-1; TRBD2 matches at 8 bases. Germline V gene data show CDR1 as SGHAT and CDR2 as FQNNGV. The CDR3 runs to 16 residues. The J segment lost 0 bases and the V segment lost 5 bases, leaving 6 bases of the junction unmatched. DNA of the CDR3: TGTGCCAGCAGCATACTACTAGCGGTCTCCTACAATGAGCAGTTCTTC. It yields the protein CASSILLAVSYNEQFF.

V gene TRBV19 combines with J gene TRBJ2-3; a weak D match, TRBD1 (6 bases). The CDR3 covers 14 residues. Germline V lookup: CDR1 LNHDA, CDR2 SQIVND (reference sequence). V lost 6 bases, J lost 2 bases, and 12 bases lay in between. In DNA form, the CDR3 reads TGTGCCAGTAGAAGAGACAGGACCACAGATACGCAGTATTTT. Translating it yields CASRRDRTTDTQYF.

A word on this clone: Being one base from a much bigger clone, this may be a read error. The CDR3 here is CASKLAGELYEQYF. The CDR3 DNA follows: TGTGCCAGCAAACTAGCGGGAGAACTCTACGAGCAGTACTTC. The rearrangement uses TRBV28 and TRBJ2-7; 11 bases line up with TRBD2. V lost 7 bases, J lost 3 bases, and 5 bases stayed unmatched. This CDR3 region has 14 residues. Looked up from germline, CDR1 is MDHEN and CDR2 is SYDVKM.

The chain is built from TRBV7-3 and TRBJ2-2; possibly TRBD2 for D (5 bases). This CDR3 is 14 amino acids long. With 1 base removed from V and 5 bases from J, the gap between germline ends came to 8 bases. Looked up from germline, CDR1 is SGHTA and CDR2 is FQGTGA. The CDR3 is CASSLNPGTGELFF. The CDR3 nucleotides are TGTGCCAGCAGCTTAAATCCGGGGACCGGGGAGCTGTTTTTT.

This clone was counted a few times. The genes are TRBV9 and TRBJ2-5, with D tentatively TRBD2 (5 bases). CDR3 size: 13 residues. Germline CDR1 is SGDLS and CDR2 is YYNGEE. The V end lost 1 base, the J end lost 7 bases, and 11 bases lay between the germline ends. CDR3 loop: CASSVSSSPTQYF. CDR3 bases: TGTGCCAGCAGCGTATCTAGCTCGCCGACCCAGTACTTC.

V and J are TRBV19 and TRBJ2-3; D remains unclear. Between the trimmed V and J ends, which lost 3 bases and 5 bases, there was a span of 3 bases. This CDR3 has 11 amino acids. Germline-derived CDR1 and CDR2 are LNHDA and SQIVND (reference sequence). CDR3 sequence (DNA): TGTGCCAGTAGTATCAGAGATACGCAGTATTTT. Amino acid sequence: CASSIRDTQYF.

The chain has TRBV10-2 and TRBJ2-1, with 11 nucleotides matching TRBD2. Losses at the gene ends were 5 bases for V and 9 bases for J; bases not matched to a gene: 3. Germline lookup yields CDR1 WSHSY and CDR2 SAAADI. The CDR3 is 13 amino acids. CDR3 nucleotides: TGCGCCAGCAGTCTAGCGGGGGGCGGTGAGCAGTTCTTC. Encoded protein: CASSLAGGGEQFF.

This rearrangement joins TRBV7-9 to TRBJ1-1; 11 bases are a match to TRBD1. This CDR3 is built from 16 residues. J gave up 3 bases and V 5 bases, and 8 bases lay outside the gene matches. CDR1 SEHNR and CDR2 FQNEAQ come from the germline V gene (reference sequence). The CDR3 nucleotides are TGTGCCAGCAGCGATCGGACAGGGGGCATGGACACTGAAGCTTTCTTT. This encodes CASSDRTGGMDTEAFF.

This clone was seen many times. The chain combines TRBV21-1 with TRBJ1-5; the table's D gene call, TRBD1, was not cross checked with the DNA. TRBV21-1 is assigned pseudogene status. CDR3 length equals 16 residues. CDR3 protein: CASSKEGQGINQPQHF. For the CDR3, the DNA is TGTGCCAGCAGCAAAGAGGGACAGGGAATAAATCAGCCCCAGCATTTT.

This clone was seen only once. DNA of the CDR3: TGTGCCAGCAGCCCGGGACTAGCGGCTTACGAGCAGTACTTC. The encoded protein is CASSPGLAAYEQYF. The rearrangement links TRBV27 to TRBJ2-7; 11 positions agree with TRBD2. The CDR3 sequence is 14 residues long. J gave up 4 bases and V 6 bases, and 5 bases lay outside the gene matches. Germline-derived CDR1 and CDR2 are MNHEY and SMNVEV (reference sequence).

The chain combines TRBV9 with TRBJ1-3; the D gene is possibly TRBD1 (6 bases). Between the trimmed V and J ends, which lost 3 bases and 0 bases, there was a span of 7 bases. From germline, CDR1 is SGDLS and CDR2 YYNGEE. The CDR3 covers 14 residues. In nucleotides, the CDR3 is TGTGCCAGCAGCGACAGGGTCTCTGGAAACACCATATATTTT. Amino acid sequence: CASSDRVSGNTIYF.

The chain joins TRBV29-1 to TRBJ2-3; D may be TRBD1 (6 bases). The germline CDR1 and CDR2 sequences are SQVTM and ANQGSEA. Trimming took 7 bases from V and 3 from J, leaving 17 bases between them. The CDR3 length is 14 residues. The DNA of the CDR3 is TGCAGCGCGGGCACAGGGCTGGGAACAGATACGCAGTATTTT. Residues: CSAGTGLGTDTQYF.

The DNA for the CDR3 is TGTGCCAGCAGTCCAACAGGGGTGGGCACTGAAGCTTTCTTT. Amino acids: CASSPTGVGTEAFF. V gene TRBV6-5 combines with J gene TRBJ1-1; 7 bases are a match to TRBD1. Germline lookup yields CDR1 MNHEY and CDR2 SVGAGI. With 5 bases clipped from V and 4 bases from J, the junction kept 7 bases outside the gene matches. The CDR3 has 14 amino acids.

The chain carries TRBV4-3 and TRBJ2-7; possibly TRBD1 for D (5 bases). Trimming took 0 bases from V and 4 from J, leaving 13 bases between them. The CDR3 is made up of 15 amino acids. Per germline, CDR1 LGHNA and CDR2 YSLEER. The CDR3 spells CASSQDVQGHYEQYF. The CDR3 DNA follows: TGCGCCAGCAGCCAAGACGTCCAAGGACATTACGAGCAGTACTTC.

The V gene is TRBV7-8, the J gene TRBJ2-5, with TRBD2 matching 7 bases. J was trimmed by 5 bases and V by 1 base; bases with no gene match: 7. Germline assignment: CDR1 SGHVS and CDR2 FQNEAQ. The CDR3 runs 15 residues. CDR3 region: CASSLVLARRETQYF. DNA of the CDR3: TGTGCCAGCAGCTTAGTACTAGCGAGACGGGAGACCCAGTACTTC.